One and the same sample provided the 3 T cell receptor beta chains below, sequenced in a study of blood T cell repertoires in COVID-19. TCRdb's table, derived via immunoSEQ multiplex PCR, lists solely in-frame clones and lacks some. This sample has hundreds of thousands of clones; 87% occur once, and the top ten carry over 6%. Sequencing input: PBMCs or T cells enriched from blood (not recorded which). These receptors originate from a woman aged 30 to 39 with acute COVID-19.

The J gene is TRBJ1-2, the V gene TRBV29-1; TRBD1 matches 7 bases. CDR3 size: 14 residues. V was clipped by 5 bases and J by 8 bases; unmatched bases: 14. Germline V gene data show CDR1 as SQVTM and CDR2 as ANQGSEA. This CDR3 reads CSVRDRDVAGGYTF. The CDR3 coding sequence is TGCAGCGTTCGCGACAGGGACGTCGCCGGCGGCTACACCTTC.

V is TRBV24-1 and J is TRBJ2-5; unclear D gene. With 6 bases removed from V and 0 bases from J, the gap between germline ends came to 7 bases. The CDR3 has 13 residues. Per the germline V gene, CDR1 is KGHDR and CDR2 is SFDVKD. The CDR3 protein is CATSTVDQETQYF. For the CDR3, the DNA is TGTGCCACCAGTACGGTAGACCAAGAGACCCAGTACTTC.

V usage is TRBV14 and J usage is TRBJ2-3; D perhaps matches TRBD2 (6 bases). CDR1 is SGHDN and CDR2 is FVKESK in the germline V gene. This CDR3 has 19 residues. Trimming cost V 2 bases and J 2 bases, with 23 bases left between them. The CDR3 bases are TGTGCCAGCAGCCAATCGAAATCGGCGGGAAAACCTACCACAGATACGCAGTATTTT. Protein: CASSQSKSAGKPTTDTQYF.